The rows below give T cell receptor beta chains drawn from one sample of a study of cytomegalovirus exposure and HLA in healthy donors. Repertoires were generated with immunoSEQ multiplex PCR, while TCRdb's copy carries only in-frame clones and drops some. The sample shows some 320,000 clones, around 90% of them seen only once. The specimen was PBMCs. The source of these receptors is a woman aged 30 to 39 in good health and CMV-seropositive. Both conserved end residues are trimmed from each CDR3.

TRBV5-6,ASSPGRGTRSYNSPLH
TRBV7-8,ASSLPNRRLPLSGANVLT
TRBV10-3,AIRTGDGNEQF
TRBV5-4,ASSARDSLNEQF
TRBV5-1,ASSLGGESGNQPQH
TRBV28,ATSVGRRELF
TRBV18,ASSPPGTEQF
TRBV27,ASSSTPYEQY
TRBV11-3,ASSLQNRGQAYEQY
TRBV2,ASNGVNTGELF
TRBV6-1,ASSEAGQPSFYT
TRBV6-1,ASSESGEVTEAF
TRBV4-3,ASSQDGEGSYEQY
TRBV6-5,ASRGTGTRETQY
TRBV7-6,ASSSGTGPGLAGGEQF
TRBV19,ASSAGAGGRYGYT
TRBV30,AWIPAGTYNTGELF
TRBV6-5,ASCPSLVVYNEQF
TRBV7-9,ASSLAGGAGHEQY
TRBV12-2,ASRYRTREERNQPQH
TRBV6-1,ATIRTGSYEQY
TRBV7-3,ASSLSGLAGTDTQY
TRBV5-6,ASSQGLVGPEDYGYT
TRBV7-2,ASKASGFYNEQF
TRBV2,ASKGANEQF
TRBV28,ASSSSGLNQDTQY
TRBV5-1,ASSLLAGATDTQY
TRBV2,ASSEAAGDNEKLF
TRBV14,ASSQDFGAYTEAF
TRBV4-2,ASSLRGGVYEQY
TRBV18,ASSAYSGRVSGELF
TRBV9,ASSVGSSGYQETQY
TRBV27,ASSARGTNLNYGYT
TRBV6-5,AAGGATNEKLF
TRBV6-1,ASSVGQNGFHEQY